These T cell receptor beta chains were read from a single sample in a study of Graves' ophthalmopathy and Graves' hyperthyroidism. In TCRdb, the multiplex PCR reads were re-called with MiXCR into one record per CDR3 protein. There are about 400,000 distinct CDR3 sequences in the sample; approximately 16% occur only once, and roughly 1.6% lies in the top ten. The sample consisted of peripheral blood. The receptor source for this set is a woman between 18 and 29 years old with Graves' ophthalmopathy. CDR3s include the opening cysteine and the closing phenylalanine or tryptophan. A D gene is named only where the DNA matches it firmly. Expanded clones are given a class, and other clones once, few, many or no size at all.

J | V | D | size | CDR3 | DNA
TRBJ2-7 | TRBV6-5 | - | many | CASSRLGEQYF | TGTGCCAGCAGTCGCCTGGGAGAGCAGTACTTC
TRBJ1-5 | TRBV20-1 | - | many | CSAAPGRLLGQPQHF | TGCAGTGCCGCACCAGGACGGCTTCTCGGGCAGCCCCAGCATTTT
TRBJ1-6 | TRBV28 | TRBD1 | many | CASSSRTGISYNSPLHF | TGTGCCAGCAGTTCCCGGACAGGGATATCCTATAATTCACCCCTCCACTTT
TRBJ1-5 | TRBV6-2/TRBV6-3 | - | many | CASSYEALLNQPQHF | TGTGCCAGCAGTTACGAGGCCTTACTTAATCAGCCCCAGCATTTT
TRBJ2-5 | TRBV6-1 | - | many | CASSRAETQYF | TGTGCCAGCAGTCGCGCGGAGACCCAGTACTTC
TRBJ1-1 | TRBV4-3 | - | many | CASSQGGGMNTEAFF | TGCGCCAGCAGCCAAGGGGGAGGGATGAACACTGAAGCTTTCTTT
TRBJ2-7 | TRBV11-3 | TRBD2 | many | CASSLEAGTSVRPYEQYF | TGTGCCAGCAGCTTAGAAGCGGGGACTAGCGTACGACCCTACGAGCAGTACTTC
TRBJ2-6 | TRBV10-3 | - | many | CAISETGANVLTF | TGTGCCATCAGTGAGACTGGGGCCAACGTCCTGACTTTC
TRBJ2-5 | TRBV27 | TRBD1 | many | CASSLGQGAAETQYF | TGTGCCAGCAGCCTGGGGCAGGGGGCCGCGGAGACCCAGTACTTC
TRBJ2-5 | TRBV24-1 | TRBD2 | many | CATSDFGELAGATQETQYF | TGTGCCACCAGTGATTTTGGTGAACTAGCGGGAGCGACGCAAGAGACCCAGTACTTC
TRBJ2-7 | TRBV28 | - | few | CASSPLAVVYEQYF | TGTGCCAGCAGTCCACTCGCGGTAGTCTACGAGCAGTACTTC
TRBJ2-7 | TRBV7-2 | TRBD1 | many | CASSTQGQGYNEQYF | TGTGCCAGCAGCACCCAGGGACAGGGCTACAACGAGCAGTACTTC
TRBJ2-5 | TRBV27 | - | few | CASSSDSPTTQETQYF | TGTGCCAGCAGTTCGGACAGCCCTACGACCCAAGAGACCCAGTACTTC
TRBJ1-1 | TRBV20-1 | - | many | CSPPEAFF | TGCAGCCCGCCTGAAGCTTTCTTT
TRBJ1-1 | TRBV6-5 | - | many | CASSYSGARFTEAFF | TGTGCCAGCAGTTACTCGGGGGCAAGGTTTACTGAAGCTTTCTTT
TRBJ2-5 | TRBV20-1 | - | many | CSARLRPGAQETQYF | TGCAGTGCTAGACTCCGCCCCGGGGCACAAGAGACCCAGTACTTC
TRBJ1-1 | TRBV10-3 | - | many | CAISDQSNTEAFF | TGTGCCATCAGTGATCAGTCTAACACTGAAGCTTTCTTT
TRBJ1-2 | TRBV28 | - | many | CASGGGDGYTF | TGTGCCAGCGGGGGGGGGGACGGCTACACCTTC
TRBJ1-1 | TRBV19 | TRBD1 | many | CASSDRETWNTEAFF | TGTGCCAGTAGTGACAGGGAAACTTGGAACACTGAAGCTTTCTTT
TRBJ1-2 | TRBV2 | - | many | CASSEAPYGYTF | TGTGCCAGCAGTGAAGCTCCCTATGGCTACACCTTC
TRBJ2-6 | TRBV6-5 | - | many | CASSYSIPGSGANVLTF | TGTGCCAGCAGTTACTCTATACCAGGCTCTGGGGCCAACGTCCTGACTTTC
TRBJ1-1 | TRBV12-3/TRBV12-4 | - | many | CASSFAPGLGQEAFF | TGTGCCAGCAGTTTTGCCCCCGGGTTAGGGCAGGAAGCTTTCTTT
TRBJ1-5 | TRBV28 | - | many | CASRTAQGAGSNQPQHF | TGTGCCAGCAGGACTGCCCAGGGCGCGGGGTCCAATCAGCCCCAGCATTTT
TRBJ2-2 | TRBV18 | - | many | CASSPQPQVPGELFF | TGTGCCAGCTCACCACAACCGCAGGTACCCGGGGAGCTGTTTTTT
TRBJ1-1 | TRBV6-5 | - | many | CASWRPGVVMNTEAFF | TGTGCCAGCTGGAGACCCGGGGTAGTAATGAACACTGAAGCTTTCTTT
TRBJ2-7 | TRBV4-1 | - | many | CASSQDFLTYEQYF | TGCGCCAGCAGCCAAGACTTTCTCACCTACGAGCAGTACTTC
TRBJ2-7 | TRBV6-2/TRBV6-3 | TRBD2 | many | CASSPSGALYEQYF | TGTGCCAGCAGTCCTAGCGGGGCACTCTACGAGCAGTACTTC
TRBJ1-1 | TRBV28 | - | many | CASSDNTEAFF | TGTGCCAGCAGCGATAACACTGAAGCTTTCTTT
TRBJ2-4 | TRBV5-6 | - | many | CASSLKAGRSRLLQYF | TGTGCCAGCAGCTTAAAGGCAGGGAGGTCAAGGCTTCTTCAGTACTTC
TRBJ2-4 | TRBV7-2 | TRBD1 | many | CASSLTGQGTKNIQYF | TGTGCCAGCAGCCTCACGGGACAGGGGACCAAAAACATTCAGTACTTC
TRBJ2-2 | TRBV30 | TRBD1 | many | CAWDRVDTGELFF | TGTGCCTGGGACAGGGTTGACACCGGGGAGCTGTTTTTT
TRBJ1-1 | TRBV27 | - | many | CASSLSPTSEAFF | TGTGCCAGCAGTTTATCCCCAACAAGTGAAGCTTTCTTT
TRBJ2-2 | TRBV10-1 | TRBD2 | many | CASSELAETGELFF | TGCGCCAGCAGTGAACTAGCGGAAACCGGGGAGCTGTTTTTT
TRBJ2-5 | TRBV6-1 | TRBD2 | - | CASSDEGGGRAVETQYF | TGTGCCAGCAGTGACGAGGGGGGCGGGAGGGCCGTGGAGACCCAGTACTTC
TRBJ2-5 | TRBV9 | - | many | CASSVGPGRGETQYF | TGTGCCAGCAGCGTAGGACCAGGGAGGGGGGAGACCCAGTACTTC
TRBJ2-7 | TRBV24-1 | - | many | CATSKSLDLSPSSYEQYF | TGTGCCACCAGTAAATCCTTGGACCTTAGTCCGTCTTCCTACGAGCAGTACTTC
TRBJ2-7 | TRBV7-8 | - | many | CASSLARAGPRNEQYF | TGTGCCAGCAGCTTAGCGAGGGCAGGGCCCAGGAACGAGCAGTACTTC
TRBJ1-1 | TRBV28 | - | many | CASSLGPRRAEAFF | TGTGCCAGCAGTTTGGGCCCCCGAAGAGCTGAAGCTTTCTTT
TRBJ1-1 | TRBV11-2 | - | many | CATGRKGTEAFF | TGTGCCACGGGGAGGAAGGGCACTGAAGCTTTCTTT
TRBJ2-5 | TRBV12-3/TRBV12-4 | TRBD2 | many | CASRTSGGATETQYF | TGTGCCAGCCGGACTAGCGGGGGGGCCACCGAGACCCAGTACTTC
TRBJ2-7 | TRBV12-3/TRBV12-4 | TRBD2 | many | CASSLVAGGPNEQYF | TGTGCCAGCAGTTTAGTAGCGGGAGGGCCCAACGAGCAGTACTTC
TRBJ2-7 | TRBV7-2 | - | many | CASSLKGTGEQYF | TGTGCCAGCAGCTTAAAGGGAACAGGCGAGCAGTACTTC
TRBJ1-2 | TRBV7-2 | - | - | CASSLERVYGYTF | TGTGCCAGCAGCTTAGAAAGGGTCTATGGCTACACCTTC
TRBJ2-7 | TRBV6-5 | TRBD1 | many | CASKDRWSYEQYF | TGTGCCAGCAAGGACAGGTGGTCCTACGAGCAGTACTTC
TRBJ2-5 | TRBV7-9 | - | many | CASSLRAGAETQYF | TGTGCCAGCAGCTTGAGAGCAGGGGCAGAGACCCAGTACTTC
TRBJ2-5 | TRBV20-1 | TRBD2 | many | CSPTSETQYF | TGCAGTCCGACTAGCGAGACCCAGTACTTC
TRBJ2-7 | TRBV20-1 | TRBD2 | many | CSAEGAGGAYEQYF | TGCAGTGCAGAGGGGGCGGGGGGGGCCTACGAGCAGTACTTC
TRBJ2-5 | TRBV6-1 | TRBD1 | many | CASRKTGGTQYF | TGTGCCAGCAGGAAAACAGGGGGGACCCAGTACTTC
TRBJ1-5 | TRBV6-4 | - | once | CASTRTLNQPQHF | TGTGCCAGCACGCGTACTCTCAATCAGCCCCAGCATTTT
TRBJ2-7 | TRBV28 | - | many | CASTVQGRWEQYF | TGTGCCAGCACCGTACAGGGACGGTGGGAGCAGTACTTC
TRBJ1-1 | TRBV7-6 | - | many | CASSLANPSRNTEAFF | TGTGCCAGCAGCTTAGCGAATCCCTCGAGGAACACTGAAGCTTTCTTT
TRBJ2-7 | TRBV10-3 | - | many | CAIKASSGYYEQYF | TGTGCCATCAAAGCAAGCTCCGGATACTACGAGCAGTACTTC
TRBJ2-5 | TRBV6-2/TRBV6-3 | - | - | CASSLHGGGTQYF | TGTGCCAGCAGTTTACACGGAGGGGGGACCCAGTACTTC
TRBJ2-5 | TRBV30 | - | many | CAWNSDSQETQYF | TGTGCCTGGAATTCAGATTCCCAAGAGACCCAGTACTTC
TRBJ1-5 | TRBV28 | TRBD1 | - | CASSLTGQGAFNQPQHF | TGTGCCAGCAGTTTGACGGGACAGGGGGCCTTCAATCAGCCCCAGCATTTT
TRBJ2-7 | TRBV27 | TRBD2 | - | CASSSREAWEQYF | TGTGCCAGCAGTTCCCGGGAGGCGTGGGAGCAGTACTTC
TRBJ2-7 | TRBV27 | TRBD2 | - | CASSGGVVSEQYF | TGTGCCAGCAGTGGGGGGGTAGTGTCCGAGCAGTACTTC
TRBJ1-1 | TRBV7-3 | - | many | CASSGTQGSEAFF | TGTGCCAGCAGCGGAACTCAGGGATCTGAAGCTTTCTTT
TRBJ2-7 | TRBV6-5 | TRBD2 | many | CASIPSTSGRNEQYF | TGTGCCAGCATCCCCTCGACTAGCGGGAGGAACGAGCAGTACTTC